This T cell receptor beta chain was documented in a study of blood T cell repertoires in COVID-19. Study overall: Spain, Italy and the United States supplied samples that represented acute and convalescent COVID-19. The cDNA or gDNA used as material had been derived from T cells, B-cell-depleted T cells, or PBMCs.

The CDR3 has 16 amino acids. Trimming took 5 bases from V and 11 from J; bases not matched to a gene: 17. Germline CDR1 MDHEN, CDR2 SYDVKM. Authors' processing steps: Scientists estimated how many nucleated cells there were by amplifying reference gene primers. Measured with immunoSEQ multiplex PCR; TCRdb has only the in-frame clones, and not every one. V and J calls and clone size are given by that table; D and trimming were obtained from the DNA. Of about 210,000 clones listed, around 82% were seen once; the top ten hold about 7.2%. V and J are TRBV28 and TRBJ1-1; TRBD1 agrees at 10 bases. Sequencing was performed on peripheral blood. The clonotype was recovered from a woman between 65 and 79 years old with acute or convalescent COVID-19. CDR3 protein: CASSLAGTGALNRAFF. For the CDR3, the DNA is TGTGCCAGCAGTCTAGCCGGGACAGGGGCGCTCAACAGGGCTTTCTTT.